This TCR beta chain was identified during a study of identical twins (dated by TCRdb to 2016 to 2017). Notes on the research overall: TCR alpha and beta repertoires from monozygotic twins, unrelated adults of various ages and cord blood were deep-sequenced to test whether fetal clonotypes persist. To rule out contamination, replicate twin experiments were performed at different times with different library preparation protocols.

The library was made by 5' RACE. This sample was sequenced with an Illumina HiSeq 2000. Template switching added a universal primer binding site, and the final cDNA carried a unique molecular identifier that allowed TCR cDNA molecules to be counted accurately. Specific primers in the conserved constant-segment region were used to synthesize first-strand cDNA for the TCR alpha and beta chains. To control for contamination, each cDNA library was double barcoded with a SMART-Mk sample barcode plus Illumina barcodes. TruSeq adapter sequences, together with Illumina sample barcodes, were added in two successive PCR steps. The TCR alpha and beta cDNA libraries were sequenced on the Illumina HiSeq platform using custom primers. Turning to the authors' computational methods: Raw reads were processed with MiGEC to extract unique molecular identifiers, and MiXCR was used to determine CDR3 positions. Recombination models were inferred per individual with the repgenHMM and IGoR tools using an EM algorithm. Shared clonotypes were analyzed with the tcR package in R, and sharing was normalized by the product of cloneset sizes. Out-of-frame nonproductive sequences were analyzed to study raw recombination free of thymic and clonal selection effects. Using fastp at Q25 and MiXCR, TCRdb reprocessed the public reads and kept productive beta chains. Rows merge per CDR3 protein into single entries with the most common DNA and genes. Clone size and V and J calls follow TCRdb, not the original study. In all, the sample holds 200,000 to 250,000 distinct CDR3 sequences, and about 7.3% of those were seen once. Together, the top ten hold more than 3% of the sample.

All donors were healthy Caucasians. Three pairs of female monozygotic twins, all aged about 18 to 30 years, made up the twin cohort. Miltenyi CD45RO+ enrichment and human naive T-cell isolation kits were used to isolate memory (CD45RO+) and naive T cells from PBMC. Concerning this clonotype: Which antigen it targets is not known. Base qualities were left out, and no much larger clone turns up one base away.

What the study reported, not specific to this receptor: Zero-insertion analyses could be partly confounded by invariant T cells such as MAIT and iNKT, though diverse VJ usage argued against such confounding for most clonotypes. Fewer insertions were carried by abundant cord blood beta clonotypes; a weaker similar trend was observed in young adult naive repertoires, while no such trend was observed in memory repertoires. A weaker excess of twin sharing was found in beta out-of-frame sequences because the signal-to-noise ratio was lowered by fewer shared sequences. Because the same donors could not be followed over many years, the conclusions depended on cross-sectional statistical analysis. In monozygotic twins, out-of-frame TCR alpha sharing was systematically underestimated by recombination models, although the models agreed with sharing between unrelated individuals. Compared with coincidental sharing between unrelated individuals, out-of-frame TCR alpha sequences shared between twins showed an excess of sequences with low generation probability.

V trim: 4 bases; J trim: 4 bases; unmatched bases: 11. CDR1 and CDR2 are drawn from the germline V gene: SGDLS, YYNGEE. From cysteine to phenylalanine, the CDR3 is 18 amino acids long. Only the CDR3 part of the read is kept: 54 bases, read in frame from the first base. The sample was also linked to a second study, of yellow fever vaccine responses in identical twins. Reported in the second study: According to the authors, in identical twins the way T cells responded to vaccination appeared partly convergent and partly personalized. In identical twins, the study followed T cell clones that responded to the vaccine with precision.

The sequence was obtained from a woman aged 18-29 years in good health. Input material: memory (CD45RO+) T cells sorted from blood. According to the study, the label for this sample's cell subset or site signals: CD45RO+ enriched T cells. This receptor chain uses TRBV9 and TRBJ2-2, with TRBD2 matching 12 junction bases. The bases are TGTGCCAGCAGCCTGGTGGGGTTGGGACTAGCGGGCACCGGGGAGCTGTTTTTT. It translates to CASSLVGLGLAGTGELFF.